The 8 T cell receptor beta chains below were found in one sample sequenced in a study of Ad26.COV2.S vaccination and SARS-CoV-2 variants. The treatment was: roughly 19 received Ad26.COV2.S at low or high dose, single or two shots; 5 received placebo; per-sample allocation not given. Collection of the samples took place on day 63 after the first injection of vaccine or placebo. Libraries were prepared by immunoSEQ multiplex PCR; TCRdb keeps only in-frame clonotypes and omits some of them. The sample has roughly 500,000 clones; roughly 89% are singletons. The source material was peripheral blood, sampled in a trial of Ad26.COV2.S vaccine versus placebo. Source of these receptors: a person aged 18-65 years who received the Ad26.COV2.S COVID-19 vaccine or a placebo.

The chain's CDR3 is CASSLDLAPLNTEAFF. For the CDR3, the DNA is TGTGCCAGCAGCTTAGATTTGGCGCCACTGAACACTGAAGCTTTCTTT. The chain employs TRBV11-2 and TRBJ1-1; D ambiguous. The CDR3 runs 16 residues. Germline V lookup: CDR1 SGHAT, CDR2 FQNNGV. V shed 0 bases and J shed 0 bases, with 11 bases lying between them.

The DNA for the CDR3 is TGTGCCAGCAGCGTAGGATGGGGCGGGGGGAACATTCAGTACTTC. Translating gives CASSVGWGGGNIQYF. This rearrangement joins TRBV9 to TRBJ2-4; 8 positions match TRBD2. Germline V gene lookup returns CDR1 SGDLS and CDR2 YYNGEE. V shed 0 bases, J shed 7 bases, and the junction held 6 bases outside the gene matches. The CDR3 has 15 amino acids.

The J gene is TRBJ2-1, the V gene TRBV5-1; tentatively, D is TRBD2 (6 bases). In germline, CDR1 is SGHRS, CDR2 YFSETQ. The CDR3 is made up of 14 amino acids. Trimming removed 1 base from V and 8 bases from J, with 13 bases in between. CDR3 nucleotides: TGCGCCAGCAGCTTGCGGGAGAGGAAGGATGAGCAGTTCTTC. It encodes CASSLRERKDEQFF.

V gene TRBV4-2 combines with J gene TRBJ1-1; 12 bases map to TRBD1. V was pared by 4 bases and J by 4 bases, with 7 bases of the junction left unmatched. CDR3 size: 16 residues. Germline V gene data show CDR1 as LGHNA and CDR2 as YNFKEQ. The CDR3 loop reads CASSRDRGRRGTEAFF. In DNA form, the CDR3 reads TGTGCCAGCAGCCGGGACAGGGGGCGCCGTGGCACTGAAGCTTTCTTT.

The V gene is TRBV7-2, the J gene TRBJ1-4; TRBD1 is a possible D gene (5 bases). The V and J ends lost 1 base and 3 bases respectively, with 12 bases between them. CDR1 and CDR2 from the germline V gene are SGHTA and FQGNSA. This CDR3 spans 16 amino acids. In nucleotides, the CDR3 is TGTGCCAGCAGCTTAGGCCCCAGGGTGTCTAATGAAAAACTGTTTTTT. Amino acid sequence: CASSLGPRVSNEKLFF.

The chain combines TRBV28 with TRBJ1-5; a possible D gene is TRBD1 (6 bases). Germline V gene lookup returns CDR1 MDHEN and CDR2 SYDVKM. V was shortened by 3 bases and J by 9 bases, with 12 bases between the two germline ends. This CDR3 has 13 amino acids. In DNA form, the CDR3 reads TGTGCCAGCAGTTTCCGGGGGCGGGGGCCCCAGCATTTT. Encoded protein: CASSFRGRGPQHF.

This chain joins TRBV28 and TRBJ2-7; maybe TRBD1 (5 bases). Trimming pared 10 bases from V and 3 bases from J, leaving 16 bases between. The germline V gene encodes CDR1 MDHEN and CDR2 SYDVKM. This CDR3 region has 13 residues. CDR3 residues: CATRESTSYEQYF. In nucleotides, the CDR3 is TGTGCCACCAGGGAATCGACAAGCTACGAGCAGTACTTC.

The chain employs TRBV7-8 and TRBJ1-5, with 10 bases fitting TRBD1. CDR1 and CDR2 (germline): SGHVS, FQNEAQ. The CDR3 spans 16 residues. V lost 4 bases to trimming and J lost 8 bases; unmatched junction nucleotides: 11. The CDR3 spells CASSSTGTGVAEPQHF. The CDR3 DNA reads TGTGCCAGCAGCTCAACCGGGACAGGGGTTGCAGAGCCCCAGCATTTT.